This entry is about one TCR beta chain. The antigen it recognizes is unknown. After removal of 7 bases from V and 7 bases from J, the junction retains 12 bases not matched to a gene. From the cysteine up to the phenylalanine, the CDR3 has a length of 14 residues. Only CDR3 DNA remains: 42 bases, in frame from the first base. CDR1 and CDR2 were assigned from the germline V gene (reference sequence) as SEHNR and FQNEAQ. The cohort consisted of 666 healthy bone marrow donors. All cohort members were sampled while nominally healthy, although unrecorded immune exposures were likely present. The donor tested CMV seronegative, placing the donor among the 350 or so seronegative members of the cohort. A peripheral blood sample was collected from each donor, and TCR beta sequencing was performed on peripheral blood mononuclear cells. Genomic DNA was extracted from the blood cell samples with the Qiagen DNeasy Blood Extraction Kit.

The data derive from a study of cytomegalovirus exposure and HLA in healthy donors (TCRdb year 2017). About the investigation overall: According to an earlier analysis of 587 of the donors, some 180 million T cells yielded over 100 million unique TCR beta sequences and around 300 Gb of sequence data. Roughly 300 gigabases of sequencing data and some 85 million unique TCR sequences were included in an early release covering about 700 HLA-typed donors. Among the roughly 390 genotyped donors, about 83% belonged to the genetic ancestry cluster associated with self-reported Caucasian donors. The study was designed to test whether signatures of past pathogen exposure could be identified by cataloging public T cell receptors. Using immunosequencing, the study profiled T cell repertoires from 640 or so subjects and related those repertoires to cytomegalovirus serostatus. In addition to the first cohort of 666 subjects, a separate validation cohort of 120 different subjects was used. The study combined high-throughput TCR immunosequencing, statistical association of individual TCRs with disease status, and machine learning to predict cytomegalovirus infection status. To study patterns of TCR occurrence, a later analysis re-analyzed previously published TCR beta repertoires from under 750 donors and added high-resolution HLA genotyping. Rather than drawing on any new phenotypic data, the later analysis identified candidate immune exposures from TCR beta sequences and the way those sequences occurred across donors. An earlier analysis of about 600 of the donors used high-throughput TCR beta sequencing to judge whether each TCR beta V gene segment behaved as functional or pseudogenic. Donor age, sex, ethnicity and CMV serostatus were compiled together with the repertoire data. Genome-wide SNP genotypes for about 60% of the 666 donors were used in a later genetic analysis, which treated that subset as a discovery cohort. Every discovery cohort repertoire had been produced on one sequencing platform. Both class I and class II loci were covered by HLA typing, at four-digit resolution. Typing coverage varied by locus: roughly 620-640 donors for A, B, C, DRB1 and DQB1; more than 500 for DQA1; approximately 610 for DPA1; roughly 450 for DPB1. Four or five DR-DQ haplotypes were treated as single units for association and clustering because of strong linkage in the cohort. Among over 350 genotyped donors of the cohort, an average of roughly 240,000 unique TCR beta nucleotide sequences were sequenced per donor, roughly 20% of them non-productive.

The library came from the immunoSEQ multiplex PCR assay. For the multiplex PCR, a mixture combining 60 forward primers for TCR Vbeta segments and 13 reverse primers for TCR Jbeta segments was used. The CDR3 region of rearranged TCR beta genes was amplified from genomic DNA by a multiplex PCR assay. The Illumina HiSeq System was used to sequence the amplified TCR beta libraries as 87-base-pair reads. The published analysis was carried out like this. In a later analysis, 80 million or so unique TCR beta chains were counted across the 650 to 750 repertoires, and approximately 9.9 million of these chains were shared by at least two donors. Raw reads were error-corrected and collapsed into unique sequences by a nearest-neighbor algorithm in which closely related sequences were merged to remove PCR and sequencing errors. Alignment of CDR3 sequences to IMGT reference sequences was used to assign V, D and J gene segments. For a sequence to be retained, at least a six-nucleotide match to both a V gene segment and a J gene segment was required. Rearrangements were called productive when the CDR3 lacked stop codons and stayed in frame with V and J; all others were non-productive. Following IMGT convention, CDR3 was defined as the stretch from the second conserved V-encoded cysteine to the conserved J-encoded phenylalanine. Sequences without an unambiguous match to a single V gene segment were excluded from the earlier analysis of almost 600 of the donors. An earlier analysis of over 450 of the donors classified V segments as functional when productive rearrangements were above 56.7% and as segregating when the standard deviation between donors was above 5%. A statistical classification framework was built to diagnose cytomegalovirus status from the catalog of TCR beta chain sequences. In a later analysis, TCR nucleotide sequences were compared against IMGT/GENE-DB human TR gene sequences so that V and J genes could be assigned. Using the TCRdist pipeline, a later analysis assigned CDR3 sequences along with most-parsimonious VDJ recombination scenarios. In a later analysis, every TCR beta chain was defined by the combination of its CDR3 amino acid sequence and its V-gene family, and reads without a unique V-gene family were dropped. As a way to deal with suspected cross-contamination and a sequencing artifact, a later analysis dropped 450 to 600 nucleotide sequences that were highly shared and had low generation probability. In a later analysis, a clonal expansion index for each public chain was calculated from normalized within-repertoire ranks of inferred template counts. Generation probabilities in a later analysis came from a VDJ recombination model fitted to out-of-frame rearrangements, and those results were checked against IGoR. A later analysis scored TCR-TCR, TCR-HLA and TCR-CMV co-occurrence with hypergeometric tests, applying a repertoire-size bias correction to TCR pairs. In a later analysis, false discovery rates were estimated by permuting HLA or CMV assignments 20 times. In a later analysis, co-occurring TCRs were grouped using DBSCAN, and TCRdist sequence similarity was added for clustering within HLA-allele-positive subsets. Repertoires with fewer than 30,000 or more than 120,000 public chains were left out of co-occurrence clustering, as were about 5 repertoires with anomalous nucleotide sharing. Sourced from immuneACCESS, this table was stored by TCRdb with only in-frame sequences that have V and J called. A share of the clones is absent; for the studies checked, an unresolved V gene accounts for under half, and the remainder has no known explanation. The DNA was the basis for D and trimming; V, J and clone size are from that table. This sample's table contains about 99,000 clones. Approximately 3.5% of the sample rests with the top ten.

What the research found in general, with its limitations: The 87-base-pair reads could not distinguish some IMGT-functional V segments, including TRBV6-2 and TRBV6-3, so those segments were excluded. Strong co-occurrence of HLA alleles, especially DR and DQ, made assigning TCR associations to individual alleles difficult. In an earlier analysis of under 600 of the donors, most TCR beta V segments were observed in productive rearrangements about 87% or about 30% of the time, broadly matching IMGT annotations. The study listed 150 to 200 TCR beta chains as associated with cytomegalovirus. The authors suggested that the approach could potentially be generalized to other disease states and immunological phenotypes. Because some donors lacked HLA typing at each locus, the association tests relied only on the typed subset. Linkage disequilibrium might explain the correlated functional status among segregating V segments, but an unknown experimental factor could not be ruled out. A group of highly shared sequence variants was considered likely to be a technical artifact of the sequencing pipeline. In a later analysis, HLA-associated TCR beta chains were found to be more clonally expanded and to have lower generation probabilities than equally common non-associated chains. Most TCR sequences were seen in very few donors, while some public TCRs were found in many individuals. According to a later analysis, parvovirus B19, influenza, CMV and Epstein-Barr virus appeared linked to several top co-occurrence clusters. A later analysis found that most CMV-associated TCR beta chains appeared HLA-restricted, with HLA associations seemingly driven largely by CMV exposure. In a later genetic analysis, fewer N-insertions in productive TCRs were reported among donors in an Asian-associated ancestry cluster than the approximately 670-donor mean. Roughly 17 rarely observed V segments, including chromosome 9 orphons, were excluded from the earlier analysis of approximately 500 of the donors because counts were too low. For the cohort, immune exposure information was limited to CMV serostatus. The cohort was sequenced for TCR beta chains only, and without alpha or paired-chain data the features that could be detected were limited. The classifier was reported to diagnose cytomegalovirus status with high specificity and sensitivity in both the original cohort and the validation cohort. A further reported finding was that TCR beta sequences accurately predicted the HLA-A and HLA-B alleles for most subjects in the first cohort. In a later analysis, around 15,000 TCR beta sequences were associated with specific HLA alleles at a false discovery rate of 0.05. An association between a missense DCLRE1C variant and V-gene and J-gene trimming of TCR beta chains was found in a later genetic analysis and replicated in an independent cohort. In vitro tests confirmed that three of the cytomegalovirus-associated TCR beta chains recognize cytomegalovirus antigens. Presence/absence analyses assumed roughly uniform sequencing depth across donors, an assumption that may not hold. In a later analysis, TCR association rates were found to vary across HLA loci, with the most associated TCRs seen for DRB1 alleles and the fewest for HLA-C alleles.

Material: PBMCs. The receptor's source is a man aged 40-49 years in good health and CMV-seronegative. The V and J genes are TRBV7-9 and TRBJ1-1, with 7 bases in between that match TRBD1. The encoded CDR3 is CASIRGTELLEAFF. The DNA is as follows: TGTGCCAGCATCAGGGGGACAGAGCTTCTTGAAGCTTTCTTT.